This T cell receptor beta chain was recovered during a study of Ad26.COV2.S vaccination and SARS-CoV-2 variants. The overall study: Ad26.COV2.S given intramuscularly, once or twice 56 days apart. Whole-study findings and limits: Relative to placebo recipients, vaccine recipients exhibited elevated spike-specific TCR breadth. Reported post-vaccination CD8+ and CD4+ T cell responses to spike showed substantial breadth.

Treatment in this sample: roughly 18 received Ad26.COV2.S at low or high dose, single or two shots; 5 received placebo; per-sample allocation not given. Collection of the samples took place on day 63 after the first injection of vaccine or placebo. Within Boston, the person who donated was an adult of 18-55 years. This clone has a single count. As yet, its antigen is unknown. There are 13 residues in the CDR3. The germline gives CDR1 SGHNT, CDR2 YENEEA. The J segment lost 10 bases and the V segment lost 1 base, leaving 2 bases of the junction unmatched. The protocol was immunoSEQ multiplex PCR, while the TCRdb copy is restricted to in-frame clones and leaves out a portion. The sample yields around 340,000 clones, around nine tenths seen once.

The origin of this receptor is a person aged 18 to 65 who received the Ad26.COV2.S COVID-19 vaccine or a placebo. V gene TRBV11-3 combines with J gene TRBJ2-1; 9 positions match TRBD2. The material was peripheral blood, obtained in a trial of Ad26.COV2.S vaccine versus placebo. The CDR3 region is CASSLGLAGEQFF. DNA for the CDR3: TGTGCCAGCAGCTTAGGGCTAGCGGGGGAGCAGTTCTTC.